The T cell receptor beta chain under discussion was sequenced for a study of T cell changes during pregnancy in multiple sclerosis. Using immunoSEQ multiplex PCR, the repertoire was profiled, and TCRdb retains in-frame clones only, with some absent. The table records around 52,000 clones, about 90% of them present only once. This clone was found once. Losses at the gene ends were 5 bases for V and 2 bases for J; bases not matched to a gene: 3. Germline CDR1 SGHTA, CDR2 FQGTGA. There are 15 residues in the CDR3. This chain links TRBV7-3 with TRBJ2-5, with 12 bases identical to TRBD2. Sequencing was performed on CD4+ T cells from peripheral blood mononuclear cells, taken in the second trimester of pregnancy. The receptor's source is a female donor with multiple sclerosis, enrolled in a pregnancy study. CDR3 DNA: TGTGCCAGCAGCCTCGGACTAGCGGGGCAAGAGACCCAGTACTTC. Its protein is CASSLGLAGQETQYF. Full variable domain (missing parts from reference TRBV7-3 and TRBJ2-5): GAGVSQTPSNKVTEKGKYVELRCDPISGHTALYWYRQSLGQGPEFLIYFQGTGAADDSGLPNDRFFAVRPEGSVSTLKIQRTERGDSAVYLCASSLGLAGQETQYFGPGTRLLVL.